This TCR beta chain was sequenced during a study of glioma-infiltrating T cells after dendritic cell vaccination. Only in-frame clones appear in the TCRdb table, and some are missing; sequencing was by immunoSEQ multiplex PCR. The sample includes some 100,000 clones, approximately 81% of them seen just once. This CDR3 is built from 14 residues. CDR1 SEHNR and CDR2 FQNEAQ come from the germline V gene (reference sequence). The V end lost 6 bases, the J end lost 1 base, and 9 bases lay between the germline ends. The clonotype comes from a human donor with glioblastoma. This chain connects TRBV7-9 to TRBJ2-2, with a weak D call TRBD1 (6 bases). The material sequenced was blood, taken before dendritic cell vaccination. CDR3 in DNA: TGTGCCAGCAGATCGGACAGGAACACCGGGGAGCTGTTTTTT. Its protein product is CASRSDRNTGELFF.